This T cell receptor (beta chain) originates from a study of blood T cell repertoires in COVID-19. Overall study: Whether acute or convalescent, the COVID-19 samples came from the United States, Italy and Spain. Sources were T cells, B-cell-depleted T cells, or PBMCs; the material itself was cDNA or gDNA.

Per the authors' pipeline: Reference gene primer amplification gave nucleated cell count estimates. Here immunoSEQ multiplex PCR was the method, and the copy in TCRdb shows in-frame clones only, minus some. The V and J calls and clone size were taken over from that table, and D and trimming were inferred from the DNA. This table holds 200,000 to 250,000 clones, about nine tenths found once. What was sequenced was peripheral blood. The TCR was taken from a woman aged 55-69 years who had recovered from COVID-19.

In nucleotides, the CDR3 is TGCAGTGCTAGTACGGGGTTCGGTCAGCCCCAGCATTTT. Amino acids: CSASTGFGQPQHF. The chain employs TRBV20-1 and TRBJ1-5; no firm D call. The V and J ends lost 3 bases and 6 bases respectively, with 12 bases between them. Germline V lookup: CDR1 DFQATT, CDR2 SNEGSKA (reference sequence). This CDR3 comprises 13 residues.